What follows are 13 T cell receptor beta chains derived from one specimen sequenced in a study of tissue T cells after allogeneic stem cell transplantation. Time point given: mouse harvest day 14 after allogeneic transplant. The graft held 10^6 splenic CD5+ T cells and 10^7 T-cell-depleted bone marrow cells. Data came from immunoSEQ multiplex PCR; TCRdb stores just in-frame clones and leaves some out. The data hold roughly 8,600 clones, with around 40% observed a single time. The sequenced material came from skin. These receptors were obtained from a female BALB/c mouse given C57BL/6 T cells with graft-versus-host disease after an allogeneic hematopoietic cell transplant.

This clone was picked up a small number of times. Gene names are the mouse ones. The CDR3 end falls 1 residue outside the read, so it is completed with the germline J gene. The rearrangement links TRBV26 to TRBJ1-3; the D is unclear. The V end lost 2 bases, the J end lost 0 bases, and 5 bases lay between the germline ends. Germline V gives CDR1 KGHPV, CDR2 FQNQEV (reference sequence). This CDR3 spans 14 amino acids. This CDR3 reads CASSLKNSGNTLYF. The CDR3 DNA, read in part, is TGTGCCAGCAGTCTGAAAAATTCTGGAAATACGCTCTAT.

On this clone: The genes and germline here are from mouse. The CDR3 end is not reached by the read, which stops 1 residue before it; the germline J gene fills it in. The rearrangement uses TRBV20 and TRBJ2-3, with D uncertain. The germline gives CDR1 GFQATS, CDR2 STVNSAI. The CDR3 totals 12 residues. V was clipped by 2 bases and J by 0 bases, with 3 bases between them. The CDR3 DNA, read in part, is TGTGGTGCTAGGAGGAGTGCAGAAACGCTGTAT. Its translation is CGARRSAETLY. In full, the CDR3 reads CGARRSAETLYF.

About this clone itself: Any gene name here is a mouse gene name. The read stops 1 residue short of the end of the CDR3; the missing end is completed from the germline J gene. The chain couples TRBV16 to TRBJ2-7; 12 positions match TRBD2. This CDR3 contains 13 residues. V trimming: 6 bases; J trimming: 5 bases; junction bases outside the gene matches: 2. Germline V gene data show CDR1 as SGHSA and CDR2 as FRNQAP. The CDR3 spells CASRTGGADEQYF. CDR3 bases read: TGTGCAAGCAGGACTGGGGGGGCAGATGAACAGTAC. Combining the CDR3 with reference TRBV16 and TRBJ2-7 gives the whole variable domain NAGVIQTPRHKVTGKGQEATLWCEPISGHSAVFWYRQTIVQGLEFLTYFRNQAPIDDSGMPKERFSAQMPNQSHSTLKIQSTQPQDSAVYLCASRTGGADEQYFGPGTRLTVL.

This clone occurred a few times. The germline and genes are mouse ones. The CDR3 extends 1 residue past the end of the read, so its final part is completed from the germline J gene. The rearrangement uses TRBV3 and TRBJ2-3; TRBD2 aligns across 8 bases. V shed 2 bases, J shed 2 bases, and the junction held 3 bases outside the gene matches. The V gene's germline CDR1 is SNHLY and CDR2 FYNGKV (reference sequence). The length of the CDR3 is 15 residues. This chain's CDR3 is CASSLLGGVAETLYF. The DNA read from the CDR3 is TGTGCCAGCAGCTTACTGGGGGGCGTTGCAGAAACGCTGTAT.

With respect to this clone: Gene names denote mouse genes. The read ends 1 residue shy of where the CDR3 ends; the end is completed using the germline J gene. This sequence joins TRBV13-2 and TRBJ2-2; the match to TRBD2 covers 7 bases. CDR3 length equals 17 residues. With V trimmed by 2 bases and J by 0 bases, 7 bases remained unmatched. In germline, CDR1 is NNHNN, CDR2 SYGAGS (reference sequence). The sequenced part of the CDR3 DNA is TGTGCCAGCGGTGACCCTCTGGGGGTCGCAAACACCGGGCAGCTCTAC. Translated, it gives CASGDPLGVANTGQLY. The complete CDR3 protein is CASGDPLGVANTGQLYF.

For this clone: Gene names are the mouse ones. The read ends 1 residue before the CDR3 terminus; that terminus is restored from the germline J gene. The chain is built from TRBV26 and TRBJ2-7, with a possible D match to TRBD2 (7 bases). CDR1 is KGHPV and CDR2 is FQNQEV in the germline V gene (reference sequence). The CDR3 loop spans 14 amino acids. V shed 4 bases and J shed 0 bases, with 10 bases lying between them. The CDR3 loop is CASSQGGYSYEQYF. The CDR3 DNA, read in part, is TGTGCCAGCAGTCAGGGGGGCTACTCCTATGAACAGTAC.

By proportion, this clone is medium-sized. Here the gene names and germline are mouse. The observed sequence ends 1 residue before the CDR3 terminus, with the missing tail filled in from the germline J gene. V usage is TRBV23 and J usage is TRBJ2-2; TRBD1 is taken as the D call from the table, unchecked against the DNA. Germline assignment: CDR1 KGHTA and CDR2 FQNQQP. This CDR3 is built from 12 residues. CDR3 amino acids: CSSSPGPGQLYF. The CDR3 bases that were read are TGCTCCAGCAGCCCAGGGCCCGGGCAGCTCTAC.

This clone was seen a few times. Mouse names are used for the genes. The read falls 1 residue short of the CDR3 end, and the missing part is taken from the germline J gene. The chain uses TRBV23 and TRBJ1-5. The CDR3 is made up of 13 amino acids. Germline CDR1 and CDR2: KGHTA and FQNQQP. The sequenced CDR3 bases are TGCTCCAGCAGTCAAGAAAACAACCAGGCTCCGCTT. Translating gives CSSSQENNQAPL. Given in full, the CDR3 is CSSSQENNQAPLF.

Judged by abundance, this clone is medium-sized. The gene symbols are mouse symbols. The CDR3 end is not reached by the read, which stops 1 residue before it; the germline J gene fills it in. The chain employs TRBV13-3 and TRBJ2-7, with D hard to call. Germline loops: CDR1 NNHDY, CDR2 SYVADS. The V end was cut by 4 bases, the J end by 0 bases, with 8 bases between. The CDR3 consists of 13 residues. Here the CDR3 reads CASSPDISYEQYF. Partial CDR3 DNA: TGTGCCAGCAGTCCAGACATCTCCTATGAACAGTAC.

This clone turned up a few times. Any gene name here is a mouse gene name. Read coverage stops 1 residue before the CDR3 terminus; the germline J gene supplies the remainder. The chain has TRBV13-1 and TRBJ1-3, with D unresolved. This CDR3 region has 13 residues. Germline CDR1 NSHNY, CDR2 SYGAGN. The ends were cut back, 3 bases at V and 2 bases at J, with 6 bases in the middle. CDR3 DNA (partial): TGTGCCAGCAGTGGGCAAGCTGGAAATACGCTCTAT. Translated: CASSGQAGNTLY. The CDR3 in its entirety is CASSGQAGNTLYF.

This clone was counted a few times. The genes and germline here are from mouse. From the germline J gene comes the end of the CDR3, since the read stops 1 residue before it. This chain joins TRBV3 and TRBJ1-3; TRBD1 might be the D (5 bases). Deletions cut 3 bases from V and 12 bases from J, with 12 bases between. The CDR3 has 12 residues. Germline CDR1 is SNHLY and CDR2 is FYNGKV (reference sequence). The covered CDR3 bases are TGTGCCAGCAGCTTTGGGGGGACGGGGCTCTAT. The encoded protein is CASSFGGTGLY. The whole CDR3 protein reads CASSFGGTGLYF.

On this clone itself: Mouse gene names and germline throughout. The read gets to within 1 residue of the CDR3 end, and the germline J gene fills in the rest. J is TRBJ1-4 and V is TRBV19; unclear D gene. Germline V gene sequence: CDR1 FNHDT, CDR2 SITEND (reference sequence). Trimming took off 1 base at V and 0 bases at J, with 7 bases between the two ends. The CDR3 contains 15 residues. CDR3 region: CASSINAVSNERLFF. Incomplete CDR3 DNA: TGTGCCAGCAGTATAAACGCCGTTTCCAACGAAAGATTATTT.

Concerning this clone: Germline and genes: mouse. The read is 1 residue too short to cover the CDR3 end, so that end is filled in from the germline J gene. The chain uses TRBV1 and TRBJ2-5, with 9 bases identical to TRBD1. This CDR3 has 16 amino acids. Germline values: CDR1 NSQYPW, CDR2 LRSPGD (reference sequence). V lost 1 base to trimming and J lost 2 bases; unmatched junction nucleotides: 4. The part of the CDR3 DNA that was read is TGCACCTGCAGTGCAGTACAGGGGGCCCTCCAAGACACCCAGTAC. It encodes CTCSAVQGALQDTQY. In full, the CDR3 is CTCSAVQGALQDTQYF.